Given below is one T cell receptor beta chain in context. Its matching antigen is unknown. MiXCR, applied by TCRdb to the 5' RACE reads, yields one record per CDR3 protein. The sample includes approximately 500,000 distinct CDR3 sequences, about 12% of them seen just once. Germline CDR1 is SEHNR and CDR2 is FQNEAQ (reference sequence). The CDR3 loop spans 11 amino acids. V was clipped by 5 bases and J by 4 bases, with 3 bases between them. The data were taken from a study of CD8 T cells in ankylosing spondylitis. Whole-study results and caveats: Among TCR beta sequences, a motif of under ten highly homologous variants appeared characteristic of ankylosing spondylitis blood. Disease-linked clones displayed a CD8+ phenotype and appeared relatively rarely in peripheral blood.

J is TRBJ1-3 and V is TRBV7-9; D gene ambiguous. The sequenced material came from blood, either unsorted or a sorted T cell fraction (not recorded which). The sequence came from a male donor with ankylosing spondylitis. CDR3 in amino acids: CASSEGNTIYF. CDR3 bases: TGTGCCAGCAGCGAGGGAAACACCATATATTTT.